These 17 T cell receptor beta chains share one sample of origin, sequenced in a study of shared clonotypes between healthy human individuals. The protocol was immunoSEQ multiplex PCR, while the TCRdb copy is restricted to in-frame clones and leaves out a portion. In the table there are 950,000 to 1,200,000 clones, approximately 75% of which are singletons. Input material: memory CD4+ T cells from PBMCs. Subset meaning: CD45RA-negative fraction. The receptor source for this set is a man aged 18 to 35 in good health. Some clones in this sample may be carry-over from other donors' samples.

CDR3 bases: TGTGCCAGCAGCCGGATAGCGGGAGGGGGCGAGACCCAGTACTTC. Amino acid sequence: CASSRIAGGGETQYF. J is TRBJ2-5 and V is TRBV14, with 11 bases aligning to TRBD2. CDR3 length: 15 residues. The trim removed 4 bases at V and 5 bases at J, leaving 6 bases unmatched. Germline CDR1 is SGHDN and CDR2 is FVKESK. Full variable domain (rest looked up from reference TRBV14 and TRBJ2-5): EAGVTQFPSHSVIEKGQTVTLRCDPISGHDNLYWYRRVMGKEIKFLLHFVKESKQDESGMPNNRFLAERTGGTYSTLKVQPAELEDSGVYFCASSRIAGGGETQYFGPGTRLLVL.

The chain employs TRBV6-1 and TRBJ1-3; D not resolved. The CDR3 totals 14 residues. CDR1 is MNHNS and CDR2 is SASEGT in the germline V gene. Trimming pared 5 bases from V and 2 bases from J, leaving 10 bases between. The CDR3 DNA reads as TGTGCCAGCAGTCCTCAGACTACTGGAAACACCATATATTTT. It codes for CASSPQTTGNTIYF.

This clone was detected many times. V is TRBV10-2 and J is TRBJ1-6; no clear D. This CDR3 region has 12 residues. V was trimmed by 6 bases and J by 9 bases, leaving 9 bases between them. Germline CDR1 and CDR2: WSHSY and SAAADI. CDR3 bases: TGCGCCAGCAGGGAACTGGGTTCACCCCTCCACTTT. This encodes CASRELGSPLHF.

The chain carries TRBV29-1 and TRBJ2-5; D is uncertain. V lost 7 bases and J lost 3, with 12 bases in between. Germline loops: CDR1 SQVTM, CDR2 ANQGSEA. CDR3 size: 12 residues. The CDR3 reads CSAGWQEETQYF. CDR3 DNA sequence: TGCAGCGCCGGCTGGCAAGAAGAGACCCAGTACTTC. Together with reference TRBV29-1 and TRBJ2-5, the CDR3 gives the full variable domain: SAVISQKPSRDICQRGTSLTIQCQVDSQVTMMFWYRQQPGQSLTLIATANQGSEATYESGFVIDKFPISRPNLTFSTLTVSNMSPEDSSIYLCSAGWQEETQYFGPGTRLLVL.

This clone was seen only once. The V gene is TRBV7-2, the J gene TRBJ2-5, with TRBD1 matching 12 bases. CDR3 length: 16 residues. V lost 3 bases to trimming and J lost 9 bases; unmatched junction nucleotides: 11. The V gene's germline CDR1 is SGHTA and CDR2 FQGNSA. The CDR3 sequence is CASSFFPGQGAGAQYF. Here the CDR3 DNA reads TGTGCCAGCAGCTTTTTCCCGGGACAGGGGGCGGGGGCCCAGTACTTC.

A note on this clone: The sample has other DNA sequences that encode this CDR3 too. The rearrangement joins TRBV5-1 to TRBJ2-5; 9 positions agree with TRBD1. This CDR3 comprises 14 residues. Germline CDR1 reads SGHRS; CDR2 reads YFSETQ. With 4 bases clipped from V and 5 bases from J, the junction kept 6 bases outside the gene matches. For the CDR3, the DNA is TGCGCCAGCAGCCCGGGGACAGGGCGGGAGACCCAGTACTTC. Protein: CASSPGTGRETQYF.

This clone was seen a handful of times. This CDR3 reads CASEEGGGQPQHF. The DNA for the CDR3 is TGTGCCAGCGAGGAAGGGGGAGGGCAGCCCCAGCATTTT. The V and J genes are TRBV6-1 and TRBJ1-5; D possibly corresponds to TRBD1 (6 bases). The CDR3 sequence is 13 residues long. Germline assignment: CDR1 MNHNS and CDR2 SASEGT. Deletions cut 8 bases from V and 7 bases from J, with 15 bases between.

In its sample, this clone was seen a few times. J is TRBJ1-5 and V is TRBV6-6; perhaps TRBD1 as D (6 bases). CDR1 is MNHNY and CDR2 is SVGAGI in the germline V gene (reference sequence). There are 13 residues in the CDR3. V was clipped by 7 bases and J by 15 bases, with 22 bases between them. The CDR3 protein is CASTPRGQGLGHF. DNA for the CDR3: TGTGCCAGCACTCCTAGAGGGCAGGGGTTAGGGCATTTT.

The V and J genes are TRBV7-3 and TRBJ2-3, with D maybe TRBD1 (5 bases). In germline, CDR1 is SGHTA, CDR2 FQGTGA. V was cut by 5 bases and J by 2 bases, with 14 bases left in between. CDR3 size: 15 residues. The CDR3 loop reads CASSASGMHTDTQYF. CDR3 nucleotides: TGTGCCAGCAGCGCCTCAGGGATGCACACAGATACGCAGTATTTT.

The J gene is TRBJ2-7, the V gene TRBV5-1; 10 bases line up with TRBD2. The germline V gene has CDR1 SGHRS and CDR2 YFSETQ. J was trimmed by 4 bases and V by 4 bases; bases with no gene match: 14. The CDR3 spans 17 residues. The CDR3 sequence: CASSALAGVGLGYEQYF. CDR3 sequence (DNA): TGCGCCAGCAGCGCTCTAGCGGGAGTCGGCCTCGGTTACGAGCAGTACTTC.

As regards this clone: The junction departs from the called germline gene at one end, perhaps through a read error. This chain links TRBV11-2 with TRBJ2-1; TRBD2 might be the D (6 bases). The CDR3 is made up of 15 amino acids. The germline V gene encodes CDR1 SGHAT and CDR2 FQNNGV. This chain's CDR3 is CTSSFLDYSYNEQFF. The CDR3 DNA follows: TGTACCAGCAGCTTCTTGGACTACTCCTACAATGAGCAGTTCTTC.

The chain carries TRBV4-3 and TRBJ2-7; D call uncertain. This CDR3 is 15 amino acids long. Germline V gene lookup returns CDR1 LGHNA and CDR2 YSLEER. V gave up 0 bases and J gave up 3 bases, with 12 bases separating them. The CDR3 loop reads CASSQDSGAYYEQYF. The CDR3 nucleotides read TGCGCCAGCAGCCAAGATTCCGGCGCCTACTACGAGCAGTACTTC.

Regarding this clone: The sample carries other DNA sequences with the same CDR3. The chain employs TRBV6-1 and TRBJ1-2, with D unclear. There are 13 residues in the CDR3. V lost 1 base and J 8 bases, leaving 11 bases between the germline ends. Germline V gives CDR1 MNHNS, CDR2 SASEGT. The CDR3 DNA follows: TGTGCCAGCAGTGAAGAGTTGGGAGGCGGCTACACCTTC. Its translation is CASSEELGGGYTF.

The V gene is TRBV2, the J gene TRBJ2-1; D remains ambiguous. The CDR3 spans 16 residues. Trimming removed 2 bases at V and 0 bases at J, with 11 bases between. Per germline, CDR1 SNHLY and CDR2 FYNNEI. Here the CDR3 reads CASSERAASSYNEQFF. CDR3 in DNA: TGTGCCAGCAGTGAAAGGGCGGCCAGCTCCTACAATGAGCAGTTCTTC.

This clone has only one observation. This chain links TRBV5-1 with TRBJ1-4; D gene ambiguous. The CDR3 has 16 residues. The V gene lost 5 bases and the J gene lost 6 bases, with 20 bases spanning the gap. Per germline, CDR1 SGHRS and CDR2 YFSETQ. The DNA for the CDR3 is TGCGCCAGCAGGGTGGGCGATCCGAACGGGGATGAAAAACTGTTTTTT. Translating it yields CASRVGDPNGDEKLFF.

The DNA of the CDR3 is TGTGCCAGCAGCTCAGGGGACGTGAATGAAAAACTGTTTTTT. As protein: CASSSGDVNEKLFF. This chain uses TRBV11-2 with TRBJ1-4; maybe TRBD1 (6 bases). The CDR3 totals 14 residues. Germline V CDR1 and CDR2: SGHAT, FQNNGV. With 4 bases removed from V and 5 bases from J, the gap between germline ends came to 11 bases.

This sequence joins TRBV25-1 and TRBJ2-7; D unclear. With 4 bases removed from V and 0 bases from J, the gap between germline ends came to 13 bases. Germline-derived CDR1 and CDR2 are MGHDK and SYGVNS. The CDR3 loop spans 15 amino acids. The CDR3 protein is CASSAKSSSSYEQYF. The CDR3, as DNA: TGTGCCAGCAGTGCTAAATCGTCTAGCTCCTACGAGCAGTACTTC.